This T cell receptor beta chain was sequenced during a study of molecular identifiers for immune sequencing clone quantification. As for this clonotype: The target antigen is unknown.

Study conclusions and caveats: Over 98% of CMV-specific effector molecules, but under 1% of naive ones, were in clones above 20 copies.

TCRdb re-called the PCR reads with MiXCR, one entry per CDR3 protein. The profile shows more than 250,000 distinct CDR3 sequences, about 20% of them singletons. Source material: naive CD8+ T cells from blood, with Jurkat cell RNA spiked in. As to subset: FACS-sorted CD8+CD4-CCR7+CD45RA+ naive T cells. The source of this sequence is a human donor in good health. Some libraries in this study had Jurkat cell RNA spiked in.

In nucleotides, the CDR3 is TGTGCCAGCAGCCCTTCAGGGTCCACTGAAGCTTTCTTT. Translating gives CASSPSGSTEAFF. J is TRBJ1-1 and V is TRBV9; a weak D match, TRBD1 (5 bases). The CDR3 sequence is 13 residues long. The V gene lost 4 bases and the J gene lost 4 bases, with 11 bases spanning the gap. Germline CDR1 SGDLS, CDR2 YYNGEE.